The 8 T cell receptor beta chains in this list originate from one sample, sequenced in a study of liver allograft versus peripheral blood T cells. Across the whole study: Comparing T cell receptor repertoires in transplanted livers with those in recipients' peripheral blood was part of the design.

Each CDR3 protein is one row after TCRdb ran MiXCR on the reads. The sample records over 15,000 distinct CDR3 sequences, 20% to 25% being singletons. Receptor source: a human patient who had a liver transplant. Some T cells may possibly be graft donor cells.

This clonotype was seen many times. The V and J genes are TRBV10-3 and TRBJ2-1; 8 nucleotides align to TRBD1. This CDR3 has 14 amino acids. Germline values: CDR1 ENHRY, CDR2 SYGVKD. The V segment lost 6 bases and the J segment 8 bases; nucleotides outside the gene matches: 9. Here the CDR3 DNA reads TGTGCCATCAGGGGGACAGGTCAAAGGGATGAGCAGTTCTTC. Translated: CAIRGTGQRDEQFF.

This clonotype has a handful of counts. The junction departs from germline at one end; a sequencing error may be responsible. The V and J genes are TRBV6-1 and TRBJ1-2, with a tentative D call TRBD1 (5 bases). The germline V gene encodes CDR1 MNHNS and CDR2 SASEGT. The CDR3 spans 15 residues. The CDR3 DNA follows: TGTGCCAGCAGTGAAGTCTCTCTCGACAGCGGCTGGCATACGTTC. Translated, it gives CASSEVSLDSGWHTF.

This clonotype is medium-sized in the sample. The CDR3 region is CASSIQGIYGYTF. CDR3 DNA: TGTGCCAGCAGCATACAGGGGATCTATGGCTACACCTTC. This chain connects TRBV6-6 to TRBJ1-2; TRBD1 agrees at 7 bases. The ends lost 6 bases at V and 4 bases at J; junction bases unmatched: 5. CDR3 length: 13 residues. Germline V gene sequence: CDR1 MNHNY, CDR2 SVGAGI (reference sequence).

The table lists this clonotype with a few counts. The genes are TRBV6-1 and TRBJ2-1; D gene unclear. Germline CDR1 and CDR2: MNHNS and SASEGT. Trimming removed 6 bases from V and 7 bases from J, with 16 bases in between. CDR3 length: 14 amino acids. CDR3 coding DNA: TGTGCCAGCAGGAGCCTTTACCCCGTTAATGAGCAGTTCTTC. This sequence encodes CASRSLYPVNEQFF.

At least ten counts were recorded for this clonotype. V is TRBV7-2 and J is TRBJ1-2; D uncertain. The V end lost 1 base, the J end lost 1 base, and 19 bases lay between the germline ends. This CDR3 has 18 residues. Germline CDR1 and CDR2: SGHTA and FQGNSA. CDR3 sequence (DNA): TGTGCCAGCAGCTTAGAGGGCCCCAAACGGACTCTTAACTATGGCTACACCTTC. It specifies CASSLEGPKRTLNYGYTF.

V is TRBV20-1 and J is TRBJ2-4; TRBD1 is a possible D gene (6 bases). Trimming stripped 5 bases from V and 6 bases from J, with 17 bases between. Germline V CDR1 and CDR2: DFQATT, SNEGSKA (reference sequence). CDR3 size: 14 residues. Here the CDR3 DNA reads TGCAGTGCTCCCCGACGGACAGATATAAACATTCAGTACTTC. Protein: CSAPRRTDINIQYF.

The V gene is TRBV7-2, the J gene TRBJ2-1, with TRBD2 identical over 7 bases. Germline lookup yields CDR1 SGHTA and CDR2 FQGNSA. The CDR3 sequence is 14 residues long. V was pared by 5 bases and J by 7 bases, with 8 bases of the junction left unmatched. CDR3 residues: CASSTPGLQNEQFF. The CDR3 DNA sequence: TGTGCCAGCAGCACACCGGGACTACAGAATGAGCAGTTCTTC.

As regards this clonotype: With a much larger clone just one base away, this may be a read error. This rearrangement joins TRBV6-5 to TRBJ2-2; D not certain. The V end was cut by 7 bases, the J end by 8 bases, with 17 bases between. This CDR3 is built from 14 residues. In germline, CDR1 is MNHEY, CDR2 SVGAGI. This CDR3 reads CASKRNNRSGELFF. In nucleotides, the CDR3 is TGTGCCAGCAAAAGAAACAATCGCTCGGGGGAGCTGTTTTTT.